Sequencing of this T cell receptor (beta chain) was carried out in a study of early T cells in non-severe SARS-CoV-2 infection. Study summary: Bulk RNA from unsorted whole blood was sequenced; chains were unpaired. General observations from the study: A preference for anti-spike CD8 responses marked VDJdb matching, which missed private and CD4 specificities.

TCRdb processed the 5' RACE reads anew with MiXCR; each CDR3 protein has one entry. The sample includes tens of thousands of distinct CDR3 sequences, about 11% seen only once; the top ten take 6.5%. Many counts were recorded for this clonotype. Antigen specificity is unknown. The source is an adult who was a healthcare worker with PCR-confirmed SARS-CoV-2 infection or an uninfected control (not recorded which). Specimen: whole blood.

The CDR3 spells CAIRDTGAKNIQYF. The CDR3 nucleotides read TGTGCCATCAGGGACACAGGAGCCAAAAACATTCAGTACTTC. The chain recombines TRBV10-3 with TRBJ2-4, with a weak D call TRBD1 (5 bases). There are 14 residues in the CDR3. Trimming cost V 6 bases and J 0 bases, with 9 bases left between them. Germline CDR1 reads ENHRY; CDR2 reads SYGVKD.